These 9 T cell receptor beta chains came from one sample sequenced in a study of CD8+CD57+ T cells in acquired aplastic anemia. The use of genomic DNA as template underpinned the TCR beta VDJ and CDR3 profiling. MiXCR, applied by TCRdb to the reads, yields one record per CDR3 protein. The top ten clones hold 1% to 1.3% of a sample with some 220,000 distinct CDR3 sequences, approximately 35% of them seen once. Input material: sorted CD4+, CD8+, or CD8+CD57+ T cells (not recorded which) from PBMCs. The receptors shown here come from a human donor in good health, serving as a control.

This clonotype was detected many times. This chain connects TRBV12-3 or TRBV12-4 to TRBJ1-1; TRBD1 might be the D (5 bases). This CDR3 comprises 14 residues. V was pared by 6 bases and J by 3 bases, with 14 bases between. The CDR3 spells CASSRRGGDTEAFF. CDR3 in DNA: TGTGCCAGCAGCCGCCGTGGAGGGGACACTGAAGCTTTCTTT.

About this clonotype: A much larger clone differs from this one at a single base, so this may be a read error. The V call is TRBV5-1, the J call TRBJ2-7, with a tentative D call TRBD2 (5 bases). The V gene's germline CDR1 is SGHRS and CDR2 YFSETQ. CDR3 size: 14 residues. In nucleotides, the CDR3 is TGCGCCAGCAACTTGGAGGTGGGAGACCACGAGCAGTACTTC. It is translated as CASNLEVGDHEQYF.

This clonotype showed up just a few times. The chain recombines TRBV6-5 with TRBJ1-2; D gene unclear. CDR1 is MNHEY and CDR2 is SVGAGI in the germline V gene. Trimming left V 2 bases short and J 3 bases short, with 10 bases between. CDR3 length: 14 residues. The DNA for the CDR3 is TGTGCCAGCAGTTACCAAGGGAGGGACTATGGCTACACCTTC. This gives the protein CASSYQGRDYGYTF.

This clonotype was seen repeatedly, ten times or more. The CDR3 bases are TGTGCCAGCAGCGTTGTACCCGGGGGGACCTCCGGGGGTGGCTACACCTTC. Its translation is CASSVVPGGTSGGGYTF. The J gene is TRBJ1-2, the V gene TRBV2, with D possibly being TRBD1 (5 bases). CDR1 is SNHLY, CDR2 FYNNEI, per germline. V was shortened by 6 bases and J by 7 bases, with 27 bases between the two germline ends. This CDR3 region has 17 residues. Full variable domain (rest looked up from reference TRBV2 and TRBJ1-2): EPEVTQTPSHQVTQMGQEVILRCVPISNHLYFYWYRQILGQKVEFLVSFYNNEISEKSEIFDDQFSVERPDGSNFTLKIRSTKLEDSAMYFCASSVVPGGTSGGGYTFGSGTRLTVV.

This chain joins TRBV4-1 and TRBJ2-7, with TRBD1 as a possible D gene (6 bases). Looked up from germline, CDR1 is MGHRA and CDR2 is YSYEKL. The V end lost 4 bases, the J end lost 0 bases, and 16 bases lay between the germline ends. CDR3 length: 16 amino acids. This CDR3 is CASSPGRQALSYEQYF. The CDR3 DNA reads TGCGCCAGCAGCCCCGGTAGACAGGCCCTCTCCTACGAGCAGTACTTC.

This clonotype was found a few times. CDR3 sequence (DNA): TGTGCCAGCTCACCAACTACCTACGAGCAGTACTTC. This codes for CASSPTTYEQYF. V is TRBV18 and J is TRBJ2-7; no reliable D call. V was pared by 2 bases and J by 2 bases, with 4 bases between. The CDR3 has 12 residues. The V gene's germline CDR1 is KGHSH and CDR2 LQKENI.

This rearrangement joins TRBV2 to TRBJ1-4; D is uncertain. The CDR3 loop spans 12 amino acids. CDR1 is SNHLY, CDR2 FYNNEI, per germline. V was clipped by 4 bases and J by 6 bases, with 6 bases between them. In DNA, the CDR3 is TGTGCCAGCAGTGGGGATTATGAAAAACTGTTTTTT. Translating gives CASSGDYEKLFF.

Ten or more counts support this clonotype. The gene calls are TRBV5-5 and TRBJ1-1; the match to TRBD1 covers 9 bases. The junction had 4 bases not matched to a gene; V was cut back by 3 bases and J by 1 base. The V gene's germline CDR1 is SGHKS and CDR2 YYEKEE (reference sequence). This CDR3 is built from 15 residues. The CDR3 here is CASSWGTGRNTEAFF. CDR3 DNA: TGTGCCAGCAGCTGGGGGACAGGGAGGAACACTGAAGCTTTCTTT.

This chain connects TRBV4-1 to TRBJ1-2; D unresolved. The CDR3 loop spans 14 amino acids. Per germline, CDR1 MGHRA and CDR2 YSYEKL. With 6 bases removed from V and 0 bases from J, the gap between germline ends came to 11 bases. CDR3 in amino acids: CASSQRASNYGYTF. CDR3 DNA: TGCGCCAGCAGTCAGAGGGCTTCTAACTATGGCTACACCTTC.